A selection of T cell receptor beta chains follows, all from one sample in a study of chemoradiotherapy in HPV16-positive cancers. Sequencing was performed with immunoSEQ multiplex PCR; in TCRdb, only in-frame clones are kept and a portion is missing. The sample consists of under 15,000 clones, roughly 87% of them appearing once. The material was blood, obtained from a patient who underwent chemoradiotherapy. The receptors stem from a human donor with HPV-associated anogenital cancer. Both conserved end residues are part of each CDR3. Each record gives: V gene, J gene, D gene, clone size, CDR3 DNA, CDR3 protein. A D gene is named only where the DNA matches it firmly. Only some rows state a clone size, as once, few, many or a class for expanded clones.

V gene: TRBV4-1; J gene: TRBJ2-3; D gene: TRBD1; clone size: NA; CDR3 DNA: TGCGCCAGCAGCCAAGGGCCGGGAGTCGGGCAGGGGGCAAGAGATACGCAGTATTTT; CDR3 protein: CASSQGPGVGQGARDTQYF
V gene: TRBV7-3; J gene: TRBJ2-6; D gene: TRBD2; clone size: NA; CDR3 DNA: TGTGCCAGCAGCCCCGCGGGGGGGACCATCTCTGGGGCCAACGTCCTGACTTTC; CDR3 protein: CASSPAGGTISGANVLTF
V gene: TRBV9; J gene: TRBJ2-5; D gene: TRBD1; clone size: NA; CDR3 DNA: TGTGCCAGCAGCGTAGAGGGGACAGAAGAGACCCAGTACTTC; CDR3 protein: CASSVEGTEETQYF
V gene: TRBV2; J gene: TRBJ2-7; D gene: NA; clone size: NA; CDR3 DNA: TGTGCCAGCTCCCCAGGACTATTATCCTACGAGCAGTACTTC; CDR3 protein: CASSPGLLSYEQYF
V gene: TRBV5-4; J gene: TRBJ2-5; D gene: TRBD1; clone size: once; CDR3 DNA: TGTGCCAGCAGCTCCGTGGGACAGGGAAAGACCCAGTACTTC; CDR3 protein: CASSSVGQGKTQYF
V gene: TRBV6-1; J gene: TRBJ1-1; D gene: NA; clone size: NA; CDR3 DNA: TGTGCCAGCAGTGTAGGGGAGAACACTGAAGCTTTCTTT; CDR3 protein: CASSVGENTEAFF
V gene: TRBV7-2; J gene: TRBJ2-1; D gene: TRBD1; clone size: NA; CDR3 DNA: TGTGCCAGCAGACCCGACAGGGCGGCCTACAATGAGCAGTTCTTC; CDR3 protein: CASRPDRAAYNEQFF
V gene: TRBV5-1; J gene: TRBJ1-5; D gene: NA; clone size: NA; CDR3 DNA: TGCGCCAGCAGCTTGGATTCTAGCAATCAGCCCCAGCATTTT; CDR3 protein: CASSLDSSNQPQHF
V gene: TRBV7-2; J gene: TRBJ1-4; D gene: NA; clone size: NA; CDR3 DNA: TGTGCCAGCACGGGGGGGGACGTTGAAAAACTGTTTTTT; CDR3 protein: CASTGGDVEKLFF
V gene: TRBV7-9; J gene: TRBJ2-1; D gene: NA; clone size: once; CDR3 DNA: TGTGCCAGCAGCCCGTTTACTGAGCAGTTCTTC; CDR3 protein: CASSPFTEQFF
V gene: TRBV7-2; J gene: TRBJ2-7; D gene: TRBD2; clone size: NA; CDR3 DNA: TGTGCCAGCAGCTTAGCATATGCGGGAGGCTACGAGCAGTACTTC; CDR3 protein: CASSLAYAGGYEQYF
V gene: TRBV27; J gene: TRBJ2-6; D gene: TRBD1; clone size: NA; CDR3 DNA: TGTGCCAGCAGTTTGGGGGCACAGGGGTGGGACGACAACGTCCTGACTTTC; CDR3 protein: CASSLGAQGWDDNVLTF
V gene: TRBV7-9; J gene: TRBJ1-5; D gene: NA; clone size: NA; CDR3 DNA: TGTGCCAGCAGCTACCACGGGACGTCAGATCAGCCCCAGCATTTT; CDR3 protein: CASSYHGTSDQPQHF
V gene: TRBV18; J gene: TRBJ2-2; D gene: TRBD2; clone size: NA; CDR3 DNA: TGTGCCAGCTCACCCACGGGACTAGCGGGGGTCTCCGCGAACACCGGGGAGCTGTTTTTT; CDR3 protein: CASSPTGLAGVSANTGELFF
V gene: TRBV5-1; J gene: TRBJ2-1; D gene: NA; clone size: NA; CDR3 DNA: TGCGCCAGCAGCTTGAGGAATGAGCAGTTCTTC; CDR3 protein: CASSLRNEQFF
V gene: TRBV7-9; J gene: TRBJ2-3; D gene: NA; clone size: NA; CDR3 DNA: TGTGCCAGCAGCTTAGTAGTAAGGCAGGGGCCGGCAGATACGCAGTATTTT; CDR3 protein: CASSLVVRQGPADTQYF
V gene: TRBV4-1; J gene: TRBJ1-5; D gene: NA; clone size: NA; CDR3 DNA: TGCGCCAGCAGCCAAGTCCCCCCTAGCAATCAGCCCCAGCATTTT; CDR3 protein: CASSQVPPSNQPQHF
V gene: TRBV14; J gene: TRBJ2-7; D gene: NA; clone size: NA; CDR3 DNA: TGTGCCAGCAGCTGGGGCAGGCCGAACGAGCAGTACTTC; CDR3 protein: CASSWGRPNEQYF
V gene: TRBV5-6; J gene: TRBJ1-4; D gene: TRBD1; clone size: NA; CDR3 DNA: TGTGCCAGCAGCTGGCGGACAGGGGGCGCCGGTGGTGAAAAACTGTTTTTT; CDR3 protein: CASSWRTGGAGGEKLFF
V gene: TRBV10-3; J gene: TRBJ1-5; D gene: NA; clone size: NA; CDR3 DNA: TGTGCCATCAGTGAGATGGGTTACCAGCCCCAGCATTTT; CDR3 protein: CAISEMGYQPQHF
V gene: TRBV5-5; J gene: TRBJ2-5; D gene: NA; clone size: few; CDR3 DNA: TGTGCCAGCAGCTTGGACCCATTGGAGACCCAGTACTTC; CDR3 protein: CASSLDPLETQYF
V gene: TRBV6-5; J gene: TRBJ1-6; D gene: NA; clone size: NA; CDR3 DNA: TGTGCCAGCAGTTACGAGGGGAGGGGGACTTCACCCCTCCACTTT; CDR3 protein: CASSYEGRGTSPLHF
V gene: TRBV11-1; J gene: TRBJ2-2; D gene: NA; clone size: NA; CDR3 DNA: TGTGCCAGCAGCCCCCAGGTTGTCGGGGAGCTGTTTTTT; CDR3 protein: CASSPQVVGELFF
V gene: TRBV20-1; J gene: TRBJ1-1; D gene: NA; clone size: once; CDR3 DNA: TGCAGTGCTAGTTTGAACACTGAAGCTTTCTTT; CDR3 protein: CSASLNTEAFF
V gene: TRBV6-5; J gene: TRBJ1-5; D gene: TRBD1; clone size: NA; CDR3 DNA: TGTGCCAGCAGCCAGGACAGGGTTCATCAGCCCCAGCATTTT; CDR3 protein: CASSQDRVHQPQHF
V gene: TRBV7-2; J gene: TRBJ1-4; D gene: TRBD1; clone size: NA; CDR3 DNA: TGTGCCAGCAGCGCCCGGGACAGGACCTATGAAAAACTGTTTTTT; CDR3 protein: CASSARDRTYEKLFF
V gene: TRBV6-5; J gene: TRBJ1-5; D gene: NA; clone size: NA; CDR3 DNA: TGTGCCAGCAGTTACAATCAGTATAGCAATCAGCCCCAGCATTTT; CDR3 protein: CASSYNQYSNQPQHF
V gene: TRBV27; J gene: TRBJ1-5; D gene: NA; clone size: NA; CDR3 DNA: TGTGCCAGCAGTTCGTCTTACAATCAGCCCCAGCATTTT; CDR3 protein: CASSSSYNQPQHF
V gene: TRBV11-2; J gene: TRBJ2-5; D gene: TRBD2; clone size: NA; CDR3 DNA: TGTGCCAGCAGCGGAGGACTAGCGGGGGGAGGGGAGACCCAGTACTTC; CDR3 protein: CASSGGLAGGGETQYF
V gene: TRBV21-1; J gene: TRBJ1-4; D gene: NA; clone size: NA; CDR3 DNA: TGTGCCAGCAGCAAAGAGAGGGGCTGCACTAATGAAAAACTGTTTTTT; CDR3 protein: CASSKERGCTNEKLFF
V gene: TRBV5-1; J gene: TRBJ2-2; D gene: NA; clone size: NA; CDR3 DNA: TGCGCCAGCAGCGGGCAGGGTCTCACCGGGGAGCTGTTTTTT; CDR3 protein: CASSGQGLTGELFF
V gene: TRBV25-1; J gene: TRBJ1-1; D gene: NA; clone size: NA; CDR3 DNA: TGTGCCAGCAGTGAGGCGGGGATAGCTTTCTTT; CDR3 protein: CASSEAGIAFF
V gene: TRBV6-1; J gene: TRBJ1-1; D gene: NA; clone size: NA; CDR3 DNA: TGTGCCAGCAGTGATGCGGGGGATCGGTATAGCACTGAAGCTTTCTTT; CDR3 protein: CASSDAGDRYSTEAFF
V gene: TRBV19; J gene: TRBJ1-3; D gene: NA; clone size: NA; CDR3 DNA: TGTGCCAGTAGTATAACGGACACCTCTGGAAACACCATATATTTT; CDR3 protein: CASSITDTSGNTIYF
V gene: TRBV10-2; J gene: TRBJ1-5; D gene: NA; clone size: once; CDR3 DNA: TGCGCCAGCAGCGAGGGACGGATTAGCAATCAGCCCCAGCATTTT; CDR3 protein: CASSEGRISNQPQHF
V gene: TRBV7-2; J gene: TRBJ1-2; D gene: NA; clone size: NA; CDR3 DNA: TGTGCCAGCAGCTATTACGAGGGGGGTGGCTACACCTTC; CDR3 protein: CASSYYEGGGYTF
V gene: TRBV7-2; J gene: TRBJ2-1; D gene: NA; clone size: NA; CDR3 DNA: TGTGCCAGCAGCTTAGGACCTTCGAATGAGCAGTTCTTC; CDR3 protein: CASSLGPSNEQFF
V gene: TRBV7-2; J gene: TRBJ2-3; D gene: NA; clone size: NA; CDR3 DNA: TGTGCCAGCAGCTTAGGCGTCCAGTCCACAGATACGCAGTATTTT; CDR3 protein: CASSLGVQSTDTQYF
V gene: TRBV10-3; J gene: TRBJ1-1; D gene: NA; clone size: NA; CDR3 DNA: TGTGCCATCAGTGGTTCCGGGGCTGAAGCTTTCTTT; CDR3 protein: CAISGSGAEAFF
V gene: TRBV7-6; J gene: TRBJ2-2; D gene: TRBD1; clone size: few; CDR3 DNA: TGTGCCAGCAGCCCAACTGACAGGGGGCGCGGGGCCGGGGAGCTGTTTTTT; CDR3 protein: CASSPTDRGRGAGELFF
V gene: TRBV9; J gene: TRBJ2-2; D gene: TRBD2; clone size: NA; CDR3 DNA: TGTGCCAGCAGCCTAATAGCGGGGAACACCGGGGAGCTGTTTTTT; CDR3 protein: CASSLIAGNTGELFF
V gene: TRBV28; J gene: TRBJ1-5; D gene: NA; clone size: NA; CDR3 DNA: TGTGCCAGCAACGCACACCCCAATCAGCCCCAGCATTTT; CDR3 protein: CASNAHPNQPQHF
V gene: TRBV27; J gene: TRBJ2-1; D gene: NA; clone size: NA; CDR3 DNA: TGTGCCAGCAGTTTATTGGGAAATGAGCAGTTCTTC; CDR3 protein: CASSLLGNEQFF
V gene: TRBV19; J gene: TRBJ2-1; D gene: TRBD2; clone size: NA; CDR3 DNA: TGTGCCAGTAGCACTAGCGGAGCCTCCTACAATGAGCAGTTCTTC; CDR3 protein: CASSTSGASYNEQFF
V gene: TRBV5-1; J gene: TRBJ2-3; D gene: TRBD1; clone size: NA; CDR3 DNA: TGCGCCAGCAGCTTGGTTGGGACAGGGAGGGATACGCAGTATTTT; CDR3 protein: CASSLVGTGRDTQYF
V gene: TRBV6-1; J gene: TRBJ1-5; D gene: NA; clone size: NA; CDR3 DNA: TGTGCCAGCAGTGAACGGGTACCGGTGACTTATCAGCCCCAGCATTTT; CDR3 protein: CASSERVPVTYQPQHF
V gene: TRBV18; J gene: TRBJ1-2; D gene: NA; clone size: NA; CDR3 DNA: TGTGCCAGCTCACCTCCCCCTCAGGGGCTGGTATATGGCTACACCTTC; CDR3 protein: CASSPPPQGLVYGYTF
V gene: TRBV19; J gene: TRBJ2-2; D gene: TRBD2; clone size: NA; CDR3 DNA: TGTGCCAGTAAGCTAGCGGGAGGGGGGACCGGGGAGCTGTTTTTT; CDR3 protein: CASKLAGGGTGELFF
V gene: TRBV19; J gene: TRBJ2-7; D gene: TRBD2; clone size: NA; CDR3 DNA: TGTGCCAGTAGTGCCGGGACTAGCGGGAGCACCCACTTC; CDR3 protein: CASSAGTSGSTHF
V gene: TRBV7-2; J gene: TRBJ1-3; D gene: TRBD1; clone size: NA; CDR3 DNA: TGTGCCAGCAGCCCACAGGGGAAAGGAAACACCATATATTTT; CDR3 protein: CASSPQGKGNTIYF
V gene: TRBV5-6; J gene: TRBJ2-1; D gene: NA; clone size: NA; CDR3 DNA: TGTGCCAGCAGCTTGGGGGCAGGAACCTACAATGAGCAGTTCTTC; CDR3 protein: CASSLGAGTYNEQFF
V gene: TRBV5-5; J gene: TRBJ2-1; D gene: TRBD1; clone size: NA; CDR3 DNA: TGTGCCACCCGGGGACAGGACTCCTACAATGAGCAGTTCTTC; CDR3 protein: CATRGQDSYNEQFF
V gene: TRBV5-1; J gene: TRBJ2-3; D gene: TRBD1; clone size: NA; CDR3 DNA: TGCGCCAGCAGCTTCCAGGGGGCTAGCACAGATACGCAGTATTTT; CDR3 protein: CASSFQGASTDTQYF
V gene: TRBV6-4; J gene: TRBJ2-2; D gene: TRBD1; clone size: NA; CDR3 DNA: TGTGCCAGCAGTACCGGGACAGAGAACACCGGGGAGCTGTTTTTT; CDR3 protein: CASSTGTENTGELFF